The clone carrying this T cell receptor (beta chain) was seen only a few times. This CDR3 has 14 amino acids. The ends lost 5 bases at V and 9 bases at J; junction bases unmatched: 7. Germline CDR1 SNHLY, CDR2 FYNNEI. This sample was included in a study of blood T cell repertoires in COVID-19. In the study overall: Acute-phase and convalescent COVID-19 samples originated in the United States, Italy and Spain.

Participants spanned ages about 18 to 90 years and resided in 20 to 30 US areas. Recovered Cohort 3 donors showed two negative PCRs, clearance, or symptom resolution. In the source study's methods: Reference gene primer amplification gave nucleated cell count estimates. The assay was immunoSEQ multiplex PCR, and TCRdb's table has in-frame clones only and misses some. The V and J calls and clone size come from that table; D and trimming were worked out from the DNA. Found here are approximately 490,000 clones, around 85% of them singletons; the top ten hold just over 8%. This TCR came from a woman aged 60-75 years who had recovered from COVID-19. What was sequenced was PBMCs or T cells enriched from blood (not recorded which). The chain uses TRBV2 and TRBJ1-3, with TRBD1 identical over 10 bases. The chain's CDR3 is CASSPPGTGATIYF. DNA for the CDR3: TGTGCCAGCAGTCCACCCGGGACAGGGGCCACCATATATTTT.